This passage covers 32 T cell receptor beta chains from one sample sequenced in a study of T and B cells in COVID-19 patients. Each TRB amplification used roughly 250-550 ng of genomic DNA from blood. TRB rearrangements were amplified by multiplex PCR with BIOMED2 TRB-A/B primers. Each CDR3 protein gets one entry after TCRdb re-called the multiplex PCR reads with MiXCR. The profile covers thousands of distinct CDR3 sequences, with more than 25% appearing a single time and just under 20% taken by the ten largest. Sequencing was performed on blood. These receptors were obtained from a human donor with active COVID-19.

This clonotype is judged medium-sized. CDR3 sequence reads: CASSRGTGGTEAFF. In DNA form, the CDR3 reads TGTGCCAGTAGTCGGGGGACAGGGGGCACTGAAGCTTTCTTT. This sequence joins TRBV19 and TRBJ1-1; 11 bases map to TRBD1. Germline CDR1 reads LNHDA; CDR2 reads SQIVND (reference sequence). The CDR3 totals 14 residues. With 5 bases clipped from V and 4 bases from J, the junction kept 3 bases outside the gene matches.

The CDR3 spells CASSSETGVYEQFF. The CDR3 DNA reads TGCGCCAGCAGTTCGGAGACAGGGGTCTACGAGCAGTTCTTC. The chain has TRBV5-1 and TRBJ2-1, with 8 bases aligning to TRBD1. The ends lost 5 bases at V and 10 bases at J; junction bases unmatched: 11. The length of the CDR3 is 14 residues. In germline, CDR1 is SGHRS, CDR2 YFSETQ. Full variable domain (outside the CDR3, taken from reference TRBV5-1 and TRBJ2-1): KAGVTQTPRYLIKTRGQQVTLSCSPISGHRSVSWYQQTPGQGLQFLFEYFSETQRNKGNFPGRFSGRQFSNSRSEMNVSTLELGDSALYLCASSSETGVYEQFFGPGTRLTVL.

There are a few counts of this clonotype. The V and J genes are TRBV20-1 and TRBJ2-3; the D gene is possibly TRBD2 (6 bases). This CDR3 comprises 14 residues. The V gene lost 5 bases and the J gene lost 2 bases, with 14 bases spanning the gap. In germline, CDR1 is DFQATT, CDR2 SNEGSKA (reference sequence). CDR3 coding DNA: TGCAGTGCTTCGACTAGTCAAATCACAGATACGCAGTATTTT. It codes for CSASTSQITDTQYF.

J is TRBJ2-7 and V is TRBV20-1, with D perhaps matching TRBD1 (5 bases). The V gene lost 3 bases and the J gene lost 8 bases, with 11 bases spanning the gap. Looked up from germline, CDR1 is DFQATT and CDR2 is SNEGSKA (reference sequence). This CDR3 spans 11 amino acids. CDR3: CSARSGHKQYF. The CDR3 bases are TGCAGTGCTAGGTCCGGACACAAGCAGTACTTC.

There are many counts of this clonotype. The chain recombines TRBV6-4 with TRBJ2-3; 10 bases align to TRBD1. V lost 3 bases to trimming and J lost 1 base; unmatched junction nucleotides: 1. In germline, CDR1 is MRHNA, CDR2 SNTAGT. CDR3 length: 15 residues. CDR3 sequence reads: CASSEDRGGTDTQYF. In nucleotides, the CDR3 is TGTGCCAGCAGTGAGGACAGGGGGGGCACAGATACGCAGTATTTT.

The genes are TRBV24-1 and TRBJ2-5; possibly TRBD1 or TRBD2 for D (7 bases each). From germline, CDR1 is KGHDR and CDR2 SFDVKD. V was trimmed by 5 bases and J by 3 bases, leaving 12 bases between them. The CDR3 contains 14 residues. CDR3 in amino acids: CATSVPGGEETQYF. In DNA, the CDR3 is TGTGCCACCAGTGTTCCAGGGGGGGAAGAGACCCAGTACTTC.

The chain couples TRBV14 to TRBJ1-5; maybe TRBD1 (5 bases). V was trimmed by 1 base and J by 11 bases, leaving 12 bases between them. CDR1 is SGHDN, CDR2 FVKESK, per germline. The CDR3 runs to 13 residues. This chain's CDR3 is CASSQVRDGTQHF. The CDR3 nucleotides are TGTGCCAGCAGCCAAGTCCGGGACGGGACCCAGCATTTT. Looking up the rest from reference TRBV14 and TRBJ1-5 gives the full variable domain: EAGVTQFPSHSVIEKGQTVTLRCDPISGHDNLYWYRRVMGKEIKFLLHFVKESKQDESGMPNNRFLAERTGGTYSTLKVQPAELEDSGVYFCASSQVRDGTQHFGDGTRLSIL.

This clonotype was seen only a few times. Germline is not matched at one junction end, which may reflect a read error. This CDR3 reads CASSLALSTDTQYF. The CDR3 nucleotides are TGTGCAAGTAGTTTAGCGCTTAGCACAGATACGCAGTATTTT. V and J are TRBV19 and TRBJ2-3, with TRBD2 as a possible D gene (5 bases). The CDR3 is 14 residues long. CDR1 is LNHDA and CDR2 is SQIVND in the germline V gene (reference sequence). Filled out from reference TRBV19 and TRBJ2-3, the complete variable domain reads DGGITQSPKYLFRKEGQNVTLSCEQNLNHDAMYWYRQDPGQGLRLIYYSQIVNDFQKGDIAEGYSVSREKKESFPLTVTSAQKNPTAFYLCASSLALSTDTQYFGPGTRLTVL.

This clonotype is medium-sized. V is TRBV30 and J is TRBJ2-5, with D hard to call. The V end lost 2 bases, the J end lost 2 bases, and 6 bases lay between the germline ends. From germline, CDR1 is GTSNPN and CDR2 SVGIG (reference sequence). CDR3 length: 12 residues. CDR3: CAWSLLQETQYF. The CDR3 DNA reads TGTGCCTGGAGTCTACTGCAAGAGACCCAGTACTTC.

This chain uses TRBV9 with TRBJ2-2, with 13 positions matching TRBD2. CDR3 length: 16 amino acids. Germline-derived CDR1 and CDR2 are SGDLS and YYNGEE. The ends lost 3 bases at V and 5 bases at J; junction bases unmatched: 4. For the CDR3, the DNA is TGTGCCAGCAGCGGGACTAGCGGGAGAAGTACCGGGGAGCTGTTTTTT. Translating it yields CASSGTSGRSTGELFF. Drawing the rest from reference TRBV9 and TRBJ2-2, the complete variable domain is DSGVTQTPKHLITATGQRVTLRCSPRSGDLSVYWYQQSLDQGLQFLIQYYNGEERAKGNILERFSAQQFPDLHSELNLSSLELGDSALYFCASSGTSGRSTGELFFGEGSRLTVL.

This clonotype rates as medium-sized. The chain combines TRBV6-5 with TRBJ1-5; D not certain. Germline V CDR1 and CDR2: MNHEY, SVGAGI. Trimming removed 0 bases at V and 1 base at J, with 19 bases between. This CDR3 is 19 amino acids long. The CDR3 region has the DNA TGTGCCAGCAGTTACTCGTCCGCCCAACAACCCACAAGCAATCAGCCCCAGCATTTT. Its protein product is CASSYSSAQQPTSNQPQHF.

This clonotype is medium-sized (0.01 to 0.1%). CDR3 residues: CASSYSIGIDEQFF. CDR3 DNA sequence: TGTGCCAGCAGTTACTCGATTGGAATTGATGAGCAGTTCTTC. The chain uses TRBV6-2 or TRBV6-3 and TRBJ2-1, with D unresolved. Germline lookup yields CDR1 MNHEY and CDR2 SVGEGT. Trimming took off 0 bases at V and 8 bases at J, with 11 bases between the two ends. This CDR3 contains 14 residues.

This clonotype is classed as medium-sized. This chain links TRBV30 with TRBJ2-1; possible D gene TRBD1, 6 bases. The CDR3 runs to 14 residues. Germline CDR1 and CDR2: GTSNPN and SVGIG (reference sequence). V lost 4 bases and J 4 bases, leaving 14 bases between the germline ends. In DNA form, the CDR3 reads TGTGCCTGGACCCCCAGGGGTGAATACAATGAGCAGTTCTTC. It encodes CAWTPRGEYNEQFF.

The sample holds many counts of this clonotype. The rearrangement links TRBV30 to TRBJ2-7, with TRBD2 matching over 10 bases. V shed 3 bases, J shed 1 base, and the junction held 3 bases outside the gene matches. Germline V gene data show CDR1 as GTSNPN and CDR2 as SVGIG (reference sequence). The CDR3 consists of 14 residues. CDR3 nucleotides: TGTGCCTGGAGCGCTAGCGGGGGTTCCTACGAGCAGTACTTC. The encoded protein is CAWSASGGSYEQYF.

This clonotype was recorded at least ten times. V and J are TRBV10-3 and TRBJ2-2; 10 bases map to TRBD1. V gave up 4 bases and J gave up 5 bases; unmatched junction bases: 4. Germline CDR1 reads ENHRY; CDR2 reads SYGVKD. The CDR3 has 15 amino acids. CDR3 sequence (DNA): TGTGCCATCAGTGTAGGACAGGGGGATACCGGGGAGCTGTTTTTT. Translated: CAISVGQGDTGELFF.

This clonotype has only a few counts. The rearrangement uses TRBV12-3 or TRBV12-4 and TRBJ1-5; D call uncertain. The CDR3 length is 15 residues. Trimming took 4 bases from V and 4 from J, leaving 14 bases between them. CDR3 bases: TGTGCCAGCAGTTATGATGGCATAGGTAATCAGCCCCAGCATTTT. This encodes CASSYDGIGNQPQHF.

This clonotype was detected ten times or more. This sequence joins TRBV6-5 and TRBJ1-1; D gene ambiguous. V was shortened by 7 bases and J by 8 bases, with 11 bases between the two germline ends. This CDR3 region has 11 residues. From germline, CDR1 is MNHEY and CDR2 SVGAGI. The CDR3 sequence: CASTRVGEAFF. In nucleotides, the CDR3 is TGTGCCAGCACAAGGGTGGGCGAAGCTTTCTTT.

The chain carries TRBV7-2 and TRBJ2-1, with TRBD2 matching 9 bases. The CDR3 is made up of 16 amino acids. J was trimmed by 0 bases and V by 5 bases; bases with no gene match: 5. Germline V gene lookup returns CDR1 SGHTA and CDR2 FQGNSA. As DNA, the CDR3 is TGTGCCAGCAGCCCCTATAGCGGGGGCTCCTACAATGAGCAGTTCTTC. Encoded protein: CASSPYSGGSYNEQFF.

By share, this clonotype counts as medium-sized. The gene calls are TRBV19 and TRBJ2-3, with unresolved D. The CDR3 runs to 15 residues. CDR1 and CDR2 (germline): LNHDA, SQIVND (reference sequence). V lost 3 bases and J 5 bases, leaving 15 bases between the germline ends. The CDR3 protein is CASSIGPHSVDTQYF. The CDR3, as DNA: TGTGCCAGTAGTATCGGACCTCATTCGGTAGATACGCAGTATTTT.

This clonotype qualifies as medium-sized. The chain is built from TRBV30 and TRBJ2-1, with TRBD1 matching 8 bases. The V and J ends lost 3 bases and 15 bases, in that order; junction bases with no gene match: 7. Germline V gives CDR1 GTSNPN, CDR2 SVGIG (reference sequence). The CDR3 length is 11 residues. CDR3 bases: TGTGCCTGGAGCGGACAGGGAATCTTGTTCTTC. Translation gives CAWSGQGILFF.

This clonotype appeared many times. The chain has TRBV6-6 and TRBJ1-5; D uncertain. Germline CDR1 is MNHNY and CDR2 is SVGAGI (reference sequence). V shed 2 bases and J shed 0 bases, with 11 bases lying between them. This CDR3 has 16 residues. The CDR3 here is CASSYPSVGSNQPQHF. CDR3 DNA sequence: TGTGCCAGCAGTTACCCTTCTGTGGGTAGCAATCAGCCCCAGCATTTT.

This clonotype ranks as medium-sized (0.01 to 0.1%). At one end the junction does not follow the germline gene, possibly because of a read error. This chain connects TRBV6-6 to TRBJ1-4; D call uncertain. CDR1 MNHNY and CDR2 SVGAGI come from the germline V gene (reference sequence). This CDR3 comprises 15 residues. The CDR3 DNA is TGTGCCAGTAGTTACCTAGGAGGAGAGCGTGAAAAACTGTTTTTT. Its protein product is CASSYLGGEREKLFF.

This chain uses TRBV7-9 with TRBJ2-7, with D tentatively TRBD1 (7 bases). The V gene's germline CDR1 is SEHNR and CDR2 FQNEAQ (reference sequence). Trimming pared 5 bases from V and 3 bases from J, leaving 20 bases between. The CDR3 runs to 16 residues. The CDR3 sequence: CASSPRGGTDRYEQYF. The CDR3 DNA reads TGTGCCAGCAGCCCTAGAGGGGGGACAGACCGCTACGAGCAGTACTTC.

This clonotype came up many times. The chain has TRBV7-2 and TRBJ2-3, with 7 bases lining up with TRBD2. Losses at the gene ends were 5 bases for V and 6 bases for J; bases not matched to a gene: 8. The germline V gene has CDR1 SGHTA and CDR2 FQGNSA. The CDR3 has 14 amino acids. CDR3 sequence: CASSRGLVGDTQYF. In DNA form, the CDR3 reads TGTGCCAGCAGCCGAGGACTAGTGGGCGATACGCAGTATTTT.

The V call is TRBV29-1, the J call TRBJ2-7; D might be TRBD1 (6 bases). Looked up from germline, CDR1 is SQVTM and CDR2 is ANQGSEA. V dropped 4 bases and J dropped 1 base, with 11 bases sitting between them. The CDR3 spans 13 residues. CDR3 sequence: CSVGSGASYEQYF. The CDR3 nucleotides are TGCAGCGTTGGTTCAGGGGCATCCTACGAGCAGTACTTC.

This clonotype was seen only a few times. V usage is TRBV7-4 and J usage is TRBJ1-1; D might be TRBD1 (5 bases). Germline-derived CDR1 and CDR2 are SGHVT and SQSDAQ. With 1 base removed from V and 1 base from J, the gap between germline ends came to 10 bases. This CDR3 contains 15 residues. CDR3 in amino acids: CASSLVGARNTEAFF. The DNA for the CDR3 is TGTGCCAGCAGCTTAGTAGGGGCCAGGAACACTGAAGCTTTCTTT.

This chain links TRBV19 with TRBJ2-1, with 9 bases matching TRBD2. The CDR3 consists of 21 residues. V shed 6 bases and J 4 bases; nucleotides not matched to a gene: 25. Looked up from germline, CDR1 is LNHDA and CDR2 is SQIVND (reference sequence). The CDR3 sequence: CASSPPGAQYPRLAGYNEQFF. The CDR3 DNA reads TGTGCCAGTAGCCCTCCGGGGGCGCAGTACCCCAGGCTAGCGGGGTACAATGAGCAGTTCTTC.

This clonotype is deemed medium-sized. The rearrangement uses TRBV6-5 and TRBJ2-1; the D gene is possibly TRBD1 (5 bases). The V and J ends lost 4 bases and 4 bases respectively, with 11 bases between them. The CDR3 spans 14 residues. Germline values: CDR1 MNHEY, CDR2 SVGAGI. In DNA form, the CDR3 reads TGTGCCAGCAGTTCCAGGGCCAGGTACAATGAGCAGTTCTTC. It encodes CASSSRARYNEQFF.

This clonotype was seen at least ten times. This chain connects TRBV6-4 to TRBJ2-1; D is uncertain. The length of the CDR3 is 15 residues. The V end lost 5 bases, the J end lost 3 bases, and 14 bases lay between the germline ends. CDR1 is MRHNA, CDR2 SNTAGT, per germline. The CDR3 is CASSRGGADYNEQFF. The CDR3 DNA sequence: TGTGCCAGCAGTCGAGGTGGAGCTGACTACAATGAGCAGTTCTTC.

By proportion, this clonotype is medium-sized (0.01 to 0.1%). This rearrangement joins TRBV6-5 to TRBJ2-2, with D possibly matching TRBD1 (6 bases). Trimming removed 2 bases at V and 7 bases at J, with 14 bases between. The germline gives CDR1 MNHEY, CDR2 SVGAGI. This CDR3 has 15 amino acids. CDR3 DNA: TGTGCCAGCAGTTACGGGGGACACTGGAGCGGGGAGCTGTTTTTT. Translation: CASSYGGHWSGELFF.

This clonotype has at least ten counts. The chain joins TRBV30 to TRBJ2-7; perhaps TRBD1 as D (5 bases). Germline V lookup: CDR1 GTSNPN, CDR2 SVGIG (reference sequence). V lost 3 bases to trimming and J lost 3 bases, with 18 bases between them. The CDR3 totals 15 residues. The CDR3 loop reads CAWSLPGHLIYEQYF. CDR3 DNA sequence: TGTGCCTGGAGCCTCCCCGGACATCTTATCTACGAGCAGTACTTC.

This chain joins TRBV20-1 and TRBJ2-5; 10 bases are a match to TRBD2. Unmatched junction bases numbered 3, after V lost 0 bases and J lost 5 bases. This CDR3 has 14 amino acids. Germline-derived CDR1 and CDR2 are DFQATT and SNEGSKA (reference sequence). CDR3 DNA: TGCAGTGCTAGAGAAGCGGGGGGGCTGGAGACCCAGTACTTC. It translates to CSAREAGGLETQYF.